These 6 T cell receptor beta chains were sequenced from one sample in a study of read filtering for tumor transcriptome and immune sequencing. Molecular barcoded adaptors covering alpha/delta and beta/gamma chains were used on roughly 400 ng RNA. Each CDR3 protein gets one entry after TCRdb re-called the reads with MiXCR. The sample shows around 130,000 distinct CDR3 sequences, less than 15% of them seen only once. The sample was a population of CD138-negative cells sorted from bone marrow. These receptors were taken from a donor at least 40 years old with multiple myeloma.

This clonotype was detected many times. The gene calls are TRBV15 and TRBJ2-1; D unclear. Germline CDR1 and CDR2: LNHNV and YYDKDF (reference sequence). The CDR3 is 13 residues long. V was pared by 3 bases and J by 0 bases, with 3 bases between. As DNA, the CDR3 is TGTGCCACCAGCAGGGTCTCCTACAATGAGCAGTTCTTC. Its translation is CATSRVSYNEQFF. The full variable domain, rest sourced from reference TRBV15 and TRBJ2-1, is DAMVIQNPRYQVTQFGKPVTLSCSQTLNHNVMYWYQQKSSQAPKLLFHYYDKDFNNEADTPDNFQSRRPNTSFCFLDIRSPGLGDTAMYLCATSRVSYNEQFFGPGTRLTVL.

This clonotype was detected many times. The chain carries TRBV11-2 and TRBJ2-7; no clear D gene. CDR1 is SGHAT and CDR2 is FQNNGV in the germline V gene. This CDR3 region has 11 residues. With 5 bases removed from V and 6 bases from J, the gap between germline ends came to 8 bases. The CDR3 DNA reads TGTGCCAGCAGCCCCTACCGCGAGCAGTACTTC. This encodes CASSPYREQYF.

The sample holds many counts of this clonotype. The chain uses TRBV18 and TRBJ2-5; TRBD2 might be the D (6 bases). CDR3 size: 14 residues. CDR1 is KGHSH, CDR2 LQKENI, per germline. V was pared by 5 bases and J by 2 bases, with 12 bases between. The DNA for the CDR3 is TGTGCCAGCTCAGGAGGGACGGAACAAGAGACCCAGTACTTC. Translation gives CASSGGTEQETQYF.

This clonotype showed up many times. The V gene is TRBV20-1, the J gene TRBJ2-1; 13 bases map to TRBD2. Germline V lookup: CDR1 DFQATT, CDR2 SNEGSKA (reference sequence). The trim removed 5 bases at V and 0 bases at J, leaving 13 bases unmatched. The CDR3 covers 19 residues. CDR3 region: CSAFHAGTSGNISYNEQFF. The CDR3 region has the DNA TGCAGTGCTTTTCACGCCGGGACTAGCGGGAACATCTCCTACAATGAGCAGTTCTTC.

This clonotype was found a few times. This could be a read error, since a much larger clone is one nucleotide away. V is TRBV29-1 and J is TRBJ1-1, with TRBD1 identical over 7 bases. The germline V gene encodes CDR1 SQVTM and CDR2 ANQGSEA. CDR3 length equals 15 residues. This CDR3 is CSVEGSGGADTEVFF. CDR3 DNA: TGCAGCGTTGAAGGGTCAGGGGGGGCGGACACTGAAGTTTTCTTT.

Of note for this clonotype: This may arise from a read error, as a much more abundant clone is one base away. The chain joins TRBV12-3 or TRBV12-4 to TRBJ2-5; 7 bases fit TRBD2. This CDR3 spans 14 amino acids. Written as DNA, the CDR3 is TGTGCCAGCAGCCTAGGTCTAGCGGAAGAGGCCCAGTACTTC. It translates to CASSLGLAEEAQYF.